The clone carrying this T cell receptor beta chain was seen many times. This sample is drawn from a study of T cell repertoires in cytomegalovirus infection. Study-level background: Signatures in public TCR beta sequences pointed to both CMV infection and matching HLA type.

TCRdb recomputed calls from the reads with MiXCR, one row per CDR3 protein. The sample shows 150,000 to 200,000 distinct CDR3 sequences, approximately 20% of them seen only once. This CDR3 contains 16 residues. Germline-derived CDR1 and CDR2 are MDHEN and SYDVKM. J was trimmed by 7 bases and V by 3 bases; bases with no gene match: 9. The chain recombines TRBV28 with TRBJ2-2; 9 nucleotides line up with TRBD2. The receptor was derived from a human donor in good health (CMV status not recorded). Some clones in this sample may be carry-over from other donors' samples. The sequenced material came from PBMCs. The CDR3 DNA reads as TGTGCCAGCAGTTTCGGGCTAGCGGGATTGGACGGGGAGCTGTTTTTT. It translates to CASSFGLAGLDGELFF. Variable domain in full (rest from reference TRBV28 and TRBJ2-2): DVKVTQSSRYLVKRTGEKVFLECVQDMDHENMFWYRQDPGLGLRLIYFSYDVKMKEKGDIPEGYSVSREKKERFSLILESASTNQTSMYLCASSFGLAGLDGELFFGEGSRLTVL.